A selection of T cell receptor beta chains follows, all from one sample in a study of blood T cell repertoires in COVID-19. TCRdb's copy holds only in-frame clones and misses some; the assay was immunoSEQ multiplex PCR. Of about 200,000 clones listed, around 80% are singletons. Sequences were obtained from peripheral blood. These receptors all stem from a human donor in a cohort sampled during active COVID-19. CDR3s include the opening cysteine and the closing phenylalanine or tryptophan.

TRBJ2-5,TRBV27,CASSRGDTGGETQYF
TRBJ2-7,TRBV6-6,CASSYSSVVTYEQYF
TRBJ2-2,TRBV29-1,CSVAGTSGSHGELFF
TRBJ2-7,TRBV5-1,CASSLDTSLVSGAGEQYF
TRBJ2-7,TRBV2,CASRLGTGTYEQYF
TRBJ1-4,TRBV28,CASQRDRGEKLFF
TRBJ2-7,TRBV6-5,CASSKSDVSYEQYF
TRBJ2-3,TRBV2,CASDKGPFTDTQYF
TRBJ1-2,TRBV5-1,CASSLVLGEGNYGYTF
TRBJ1-3,TRBV30,CAWSAPLDISGNTIYF
TRBJ2-2,TRBV11-3,CASSQDRGNTGELFF
TRBJ2-7,TRBV4-2,CASSLQRGERSYEQYF
TRBJ2-1,TRBV18,CASSPPGTSGRGQIYNEQFF
TRBJ1-4,TRBV18,CASSPTDSGITNEKLFF
TRBJ1-6,TRBV5-5,CASNPGQTNSPLHF
TRBJ1-4,TRBV3-1/TRBV3-2,CASSHSTGNEKLFF
TRBJ2-7,TRBV7-6,CASSLRGEGREQYF
TRBJ2-7,TRBV5-1,CASSPIDRLHYEQYF
TRBJ1-5,TRBV7-2,CASSRQGNQPQHF
TRBJ1-4,TRBV18,CASSLIALATNEKLFF
TRBJ2-2,TRBV19,CASSIVLAGTGELFF
TRBJ2-3,TRBV5-1,CASSRTLAGDGTDTQYF
TRBJ2-1,TRBV27,CASSRNTGQEQFF